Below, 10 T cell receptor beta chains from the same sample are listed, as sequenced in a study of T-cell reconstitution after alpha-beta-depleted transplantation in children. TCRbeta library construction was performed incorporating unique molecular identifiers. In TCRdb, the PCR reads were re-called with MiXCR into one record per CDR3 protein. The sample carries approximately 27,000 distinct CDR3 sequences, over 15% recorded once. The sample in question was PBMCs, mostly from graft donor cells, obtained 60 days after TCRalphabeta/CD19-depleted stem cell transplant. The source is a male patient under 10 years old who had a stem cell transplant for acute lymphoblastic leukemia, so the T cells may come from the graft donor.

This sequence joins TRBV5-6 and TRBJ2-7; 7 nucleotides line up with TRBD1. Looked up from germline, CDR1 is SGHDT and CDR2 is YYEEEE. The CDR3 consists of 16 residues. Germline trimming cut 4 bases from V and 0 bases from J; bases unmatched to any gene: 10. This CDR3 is CASSRDSGTSSYEQYF. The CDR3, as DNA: TGTGCCAGCAGCCGGGACAGCGGTACCTCCTCCTACGAGCAGTACTTC.

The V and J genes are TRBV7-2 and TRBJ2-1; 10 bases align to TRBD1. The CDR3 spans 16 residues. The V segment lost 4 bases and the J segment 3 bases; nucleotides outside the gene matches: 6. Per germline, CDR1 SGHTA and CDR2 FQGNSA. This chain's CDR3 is CASSYLRTGGYNEQFF. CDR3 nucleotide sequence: TGTGCCAGCAGCTATCTGAGGACAGGGGGCTACAATGAGCAGTTCTTC. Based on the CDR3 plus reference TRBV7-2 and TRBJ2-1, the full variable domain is GAGVSQSPSNKVTEKGKDVELRCDPISGHTALYWYRQSLGQGLEFLIYFQGNSAPDKSGLPSDRFSAERTGGSVSTLTIQRTQQEDSAVYLCASSYLRTGGYNEQFFGPGTRLTVL.

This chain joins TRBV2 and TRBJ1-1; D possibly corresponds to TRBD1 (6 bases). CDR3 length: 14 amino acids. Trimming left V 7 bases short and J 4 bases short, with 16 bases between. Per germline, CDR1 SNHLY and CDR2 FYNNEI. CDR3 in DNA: TGTGCCAGCATGATACAGGGCAGGATCACTGAAGCTTTCTTT. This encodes CASMIQGRITEAFF.

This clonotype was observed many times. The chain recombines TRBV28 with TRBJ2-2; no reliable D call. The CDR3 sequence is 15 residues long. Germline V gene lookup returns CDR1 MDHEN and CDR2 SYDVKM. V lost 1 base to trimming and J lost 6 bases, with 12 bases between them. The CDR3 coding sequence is TGTGCCAGCAGTTTATTAGGCTCCTTGCCCGGGGAGCTGTTTTTT. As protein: CASSLLGSLPGELFF.

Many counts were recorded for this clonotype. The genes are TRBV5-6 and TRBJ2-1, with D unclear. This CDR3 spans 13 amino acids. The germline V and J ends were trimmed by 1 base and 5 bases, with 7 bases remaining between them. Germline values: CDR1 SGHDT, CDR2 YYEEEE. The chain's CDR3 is CASSLWWDNEQFF. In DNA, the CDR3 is TGTGCCAGCAGCTTGTGGTGGGACAATGAGCAGTTCTTC.

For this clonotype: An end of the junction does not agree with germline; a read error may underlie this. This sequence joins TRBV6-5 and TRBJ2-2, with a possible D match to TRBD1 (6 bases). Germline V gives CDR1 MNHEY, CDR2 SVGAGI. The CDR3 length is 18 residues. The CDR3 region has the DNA TGTTCCAGCAGTTACAGCCCCTTACAGGGACGGAGCACCGGGGAGCTGTTTTTT. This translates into CSSSYSPLQGRSTGELFF.

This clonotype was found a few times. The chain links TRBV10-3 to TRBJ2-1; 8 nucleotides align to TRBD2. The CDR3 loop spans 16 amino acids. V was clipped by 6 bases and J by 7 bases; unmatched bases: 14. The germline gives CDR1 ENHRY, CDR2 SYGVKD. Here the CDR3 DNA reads TGTGCCATCAGGAGTATTATCCCGGGGGGGCGGAATGAGCAGTTCTTC. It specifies CAIRSIIPGGRNEQFF.

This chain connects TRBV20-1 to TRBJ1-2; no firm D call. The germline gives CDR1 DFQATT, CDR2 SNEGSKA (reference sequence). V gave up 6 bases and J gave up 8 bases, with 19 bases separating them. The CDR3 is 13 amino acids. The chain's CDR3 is CSAERRADVGYTF. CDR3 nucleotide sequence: TGCAGTGCCGAGAGACGGGCGGACGTGGGCTACACCTTC.

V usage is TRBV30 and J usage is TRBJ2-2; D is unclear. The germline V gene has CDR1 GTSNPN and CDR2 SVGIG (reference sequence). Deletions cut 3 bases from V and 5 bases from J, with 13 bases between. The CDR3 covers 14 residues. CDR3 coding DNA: TGTGCCTGGAGAGCTGTGGGTTCGACCGGGGAGCTGTTTTTT. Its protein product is CAWRAVGSTGELFF.

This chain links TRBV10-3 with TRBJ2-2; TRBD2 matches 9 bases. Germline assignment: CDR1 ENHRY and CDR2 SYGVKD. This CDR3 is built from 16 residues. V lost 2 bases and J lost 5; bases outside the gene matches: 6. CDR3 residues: CAISEAGGAGTGELFF. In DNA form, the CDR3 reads TGTGCCATCAGTGAGGCGGGGGGGGCAGGAACCGGGGAGCTGTTTTTT.